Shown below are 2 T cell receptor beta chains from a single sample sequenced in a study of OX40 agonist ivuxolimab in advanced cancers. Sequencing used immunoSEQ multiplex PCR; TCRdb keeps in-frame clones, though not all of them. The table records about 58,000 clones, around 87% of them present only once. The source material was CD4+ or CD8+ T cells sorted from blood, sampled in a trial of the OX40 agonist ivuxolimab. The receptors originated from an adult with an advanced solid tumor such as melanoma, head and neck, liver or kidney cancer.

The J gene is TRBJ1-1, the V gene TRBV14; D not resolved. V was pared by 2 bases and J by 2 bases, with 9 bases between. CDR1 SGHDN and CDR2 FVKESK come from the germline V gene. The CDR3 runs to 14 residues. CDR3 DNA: TGTGCCAGCAGCCAATATCCGGCTAACACTGAAGCTTTCTTT. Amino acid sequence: CASSQYPANTEAFF.

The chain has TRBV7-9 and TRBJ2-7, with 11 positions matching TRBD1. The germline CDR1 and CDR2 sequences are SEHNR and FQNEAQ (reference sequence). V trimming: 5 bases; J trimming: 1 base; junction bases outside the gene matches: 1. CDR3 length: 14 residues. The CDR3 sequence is CASSGQGASYEQYF. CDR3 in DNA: TGTGCCAGCAGCGGACAGGGGGCATCCTACGAGCAGTACTTC.